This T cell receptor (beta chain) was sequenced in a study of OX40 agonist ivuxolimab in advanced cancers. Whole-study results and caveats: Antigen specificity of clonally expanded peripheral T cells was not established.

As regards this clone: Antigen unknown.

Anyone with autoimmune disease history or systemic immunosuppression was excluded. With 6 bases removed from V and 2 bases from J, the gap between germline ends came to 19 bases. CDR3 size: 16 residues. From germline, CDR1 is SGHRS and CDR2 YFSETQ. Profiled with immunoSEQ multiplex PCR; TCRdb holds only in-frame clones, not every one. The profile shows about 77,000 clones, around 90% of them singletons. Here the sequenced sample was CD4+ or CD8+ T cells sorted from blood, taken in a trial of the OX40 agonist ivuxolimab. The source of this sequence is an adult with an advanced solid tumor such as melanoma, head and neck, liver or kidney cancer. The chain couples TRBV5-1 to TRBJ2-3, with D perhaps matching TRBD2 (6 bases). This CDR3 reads CASKGAAGRYTDTQYF. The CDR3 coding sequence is TGCGCCAGCAAAGGTGCCGCGGGGAGATACACAGATACGCAGTATTTT. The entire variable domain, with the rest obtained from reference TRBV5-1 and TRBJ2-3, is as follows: KAGVTQTPRYLIKTRGQQVTLSCSPISGHRSVSWYQQTPGQGLQFLFEYFSETQRNKGNFPGRFSGRQFSNSRSEMNVSTLELGDSALYLCASKGAAGRYTDTQYFGPGTRLTVL.